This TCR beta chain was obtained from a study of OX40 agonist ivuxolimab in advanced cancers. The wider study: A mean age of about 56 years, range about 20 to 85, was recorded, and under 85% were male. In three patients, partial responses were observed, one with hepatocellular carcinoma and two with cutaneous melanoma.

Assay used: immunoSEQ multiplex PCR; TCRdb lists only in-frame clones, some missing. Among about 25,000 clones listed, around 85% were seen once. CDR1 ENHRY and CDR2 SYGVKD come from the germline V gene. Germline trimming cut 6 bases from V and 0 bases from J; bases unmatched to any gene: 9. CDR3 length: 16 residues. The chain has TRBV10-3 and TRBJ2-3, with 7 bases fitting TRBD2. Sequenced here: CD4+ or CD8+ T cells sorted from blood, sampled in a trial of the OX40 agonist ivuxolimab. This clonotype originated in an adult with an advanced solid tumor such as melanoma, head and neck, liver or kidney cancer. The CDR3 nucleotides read TGTGCCATCAGGGCTGCGAGCGGGGTAAGCACAGATACGCAGTATTTT. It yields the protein CAIRAASGVSTDTQYF.